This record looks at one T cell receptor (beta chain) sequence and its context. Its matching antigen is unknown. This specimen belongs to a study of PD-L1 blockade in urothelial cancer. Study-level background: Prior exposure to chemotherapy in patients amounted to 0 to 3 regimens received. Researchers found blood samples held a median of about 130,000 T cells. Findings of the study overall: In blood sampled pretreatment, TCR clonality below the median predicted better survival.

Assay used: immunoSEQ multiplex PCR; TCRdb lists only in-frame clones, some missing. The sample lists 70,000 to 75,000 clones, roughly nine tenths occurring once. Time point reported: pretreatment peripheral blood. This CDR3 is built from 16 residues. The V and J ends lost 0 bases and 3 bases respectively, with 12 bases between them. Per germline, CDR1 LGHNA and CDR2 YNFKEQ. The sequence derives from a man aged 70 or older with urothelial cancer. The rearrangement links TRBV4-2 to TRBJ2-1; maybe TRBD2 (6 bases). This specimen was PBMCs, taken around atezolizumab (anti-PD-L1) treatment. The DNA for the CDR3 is TGTGCCAGCAGCCAAGAAAGCGGGTTCTACTACAATGAGCAGTTCTTC. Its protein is CASSQESGFYYNEQFF.